By share, the clone carrying this TCR beta chain ranks as large. TCRdb independently ran MiXCR on the multiplex PCR reads; one entry per CDR3 protein. This table has 350 to 450 distinct CDR3 sequences, under 20% appearing once. The clonotype comes from a female donor with breast cancer. Sequencing was performed on naive CD4+ T cells sorted from blood. As for subset: naive CD4+ T cells, CD4+CD45RA+CD25-.

Here the CDR3 reads CASRGQGTNYGYTF. The CDR3 nucleotides read TGTGCCAGCAGAGGACAGGGAACTAACTATGGCTACACCTTC. The chain employs TRBV12-3 or TRBV12-4 and TRBJ1-2; the match to TRBD1 covers 8 bases. V trimming: 6 bases; J trimming: 0 bases; junction bases outside the gene matches: 3. This CDR3 contains 14 residues.